The 20 T cell receptor beta chains below all came from one sample that was sequenced in a study of CD8 T cells in ankylosing spondylitis. Antigens for these TCRs are unknown. MiXCR was run by TCRdb on the 5' RACE reads, yielding one entry per CDR3 protein. This sample has under 450,000 distinct CDR3 sequences; approximately 17% occur once, and the top ten carry about 0.94%. Broader study findings: The study identified a TCR beta motif of under ten highly homologous variants that appeared characteristic of ankylosing spondylitis blood.

Sequencing used blood, either unsorted or a sorted T cell fraction (not recorded which). The receptor set was obtained from a male donor with ankylosing spondylitis.

This clonotype was recorded a few times. This chain links TRBV18 with TRBJ1-4, with D perhaps matching TRBD1 (6 bases). CDR1 and CDR2 (germline): KGHSH, LQKENI. V lost 6 bases to trimming and J lost 3 bases, with 14 bases between them. The CDR3 has 15 amino acids. The CDR3 coding sequence is TGTGCCAGCTCGCCTCGGGGGCGACCTAATGAAAAACTGTTTTTT. This codes for CASSPRGRPNEKLFF.

V usage is TRBV6-5 and J usage is TRBJ2-7; D is uncertain. Germline V CDR1 and CDR2: MNHEY, SVGAGI. V gave up 0 bases and J gave up 3 bases, with 6 bases separating them. CDR3 length equals 13 residues. CDR3 in DNA: TGTGCCAGCAGTTACTCTACAGACTACGAGCAGTACTTC. This translates into CASSYSTDYEQYF.

This clonotype showed up just a few times. The chain joins TRBV7-2 to TRBJ2-1, with a tentative D call TRBD2 (5 bases). Germline V lookup: CDR1 SGHTA, CDR2 FQGNSA. The germline V and J ends were trimmed by 4 bases and 4 bases, with 11 bases remaining between them. This CDR3 is 14 amino acids long. The CDR3 spells CASSSPGWYNEQFF. The CDR3 nucleotides are TGTGCCAGCAGCTCACCGGGATGGTACAATGAGCAGTTCTTC.

This clonotype was recorded a few times. The chain uses TRBV3-1 and TRBJ2-6, with TRBD2 as a possible D gene (6 bases). Per germline, CDR1 LGHDT and CDR2 YNNKEL (reference sequence). With 0 bases removed from V and 0 bases from J, the gap between germline ends came to 6 bases. The CDR3 is 16 residues long. The CDR3 protein is CASSQEGLSGANVLTF. The CDR3 DNA follows: TGTGCCAGCAGCCAAGAGGGACTCTCTGGGGCCAACGTCCTGACTTTC.

This clonotype was seen at least ten times. The chain has TRBV2 and TRBJ2-2; D not certain. In germline, CDR1 is SNHLY, CDR2 FYNNEI. V was shortened by 4 bases and J by 8 bases, with 5 bases between the two germline ends. The CDR3 has 11 residues. CDR3 coding DNA: TGTGCCAGCAGTGTGGCTGGGGAGCTGTTTTTT. This translates into CASSVAGELFF.

CDR3 DNA sequence: TGTGCCAGCAGCGCCGGATCGGACAAAAGCGTTCAGTACTTC. It translates to CASSAGSDKSVQYF. The chain couples TRBV7-3 to TRBJ2-4, with a weak D call TRBD1 (5 bases). Germline-derived CDR1 and CDR2 are SGHTA and FQGTGA. V lost 5 bases and J 11 bases, leaving 19 bases between the germline ends. CDR3 length: 14 residues.

The chain combines TRBV27 with TRBJ2-7; no definite D call. Germline V gene data show CDR1 as MNHEY and CDR2 as SMNVEV (reference sequence). The CDR3 totals 13 residues. V was pared by 5 bases and J by 0 bases, with 8 bases between. The CDR3 coding sequence is TGTGCCAGCAGTACACCAAACTCCTACGAGCAGTACTTC. Its translation: CASSTPNSYEQYF.

The rearrangement uses TRBV6-1 and TRBJ2-6; D unclear. The CDR3 loop spans 13 amino acids. Trimming removed 3 bases from V and 3 bases from J, with 3 bases in between. Germline V gene lookup returns CDR1 MNHNS and CDR2 SASEGT. The CDR3 loop reads CASSESGANVLTF. As DNA, the CDR3 is TGTGCCAGCAGTGAGAGTGGGGCCAACGTCCTGACTTTC.

This clonotype has a count of ten or more. The chain employs TRBV18 and TRBJ1-1; D not resolved. The CDR3 runs to 14 residues. The ends were cut back, 2 bases at V and 0 bases at J, with 7 bases in the middle. Germline lookup yields CDR1 KGHSH and CDR2 LQKENI. The CDR3 region is CASSPERLNTEAFF. In DNA form, the CDR3 reads TGTGCCAGCTCACCAGAGAGACTGAACACTGAAGCTTTCTTT.

In this sample, this clonotype turned up many times. This chain uses TRBV12-3 or TRBV12-4 with TRBJ2-1; D unresolved. Trimming left V 2 bases short and J 7 bases short, with 3 bases between. This CDR3 spans 11 amino acids. The CDR3 nucleotides are TGTGCCAGCAGTTTAAAAAATGAGCAGTTCTTC. It yields the protein CASSLKNEQFF.

The V call is TRBV12-3 or TRBV12-4, the J call TRBJ2-3, with TRBD2 matching over 7 bases. The J segment lost 2 bases and the V segment lost 5 bases, leaving 10 bases of the junction unmatched. The CDR3 is 16 amino acids. The CDR3 region is CASSPPTGGVTDTQYF. CDR3 nucleotides: TGTGCCAGCAGTCCCCCAACGGGGGGAGTCACAGATACGCAGTATTTT.

The rearrangement joins TRBV12-3 or TRBV12-4 to TRBJ2-7; TRBD2 agrees at 8 bases. V lost 3 bases, J lost 7 bases, and 8 bases stayed unmatched. The CDR3 extends over 14 amino acids. In DNA form, the CDR3 reads TGTGCCAGCAGTTTGGTCAGCGGGGGCCGGGAGCAGTACTTC. Translation gives CASSLVSGGREQYF.

This clonotype was seen only a few times. This sequence joins TRBV28 and TRBJ2-7; 8 positions match TRBD1. The V gene's germline CDR1 is MDHEN and CDR2 SYDVKM. V gave up 2 bases and J gave up 7 bases; unmatched junction bases: 13. This CDR3 is built from 16 residues. The CDR3, as DNA: TGTGCCAGCAGTTTAGGATCGGCAGGGGGCCGCGGGGAGCAGTACTTC. Translation: CASSLGSAGGRGEQYF.

The chain recombines TRBV7-2 with TRBJ2-5; 8 bases are a match to TRBD2. This CDR3 is built from 21 residues. Trimming at V came to 0 bases and at J to 2 bases, leaving 20 bases not matched to a gene. Germline assignment: CDR1 SGHTA and CDR2 FQGNSA. The CDR3 reads CASSLAFPRLAPETLQETQYF. The CDR3 DNA reads TGTGCCAGCAGCTTAGCGTTCCCCCGACTAGCGCCTGAAACCCTTCAAGAGACCCAGTACTTC.

This clonotype was observed a handful of times. This chain connects TRBV29-1 to TRBJ1-1; D gene ambiguous. CDR1 and CDR2 from the germline V gene are SQVTM and ANQGSEA. The CDR3 runs to 13 residues. Trimming took 0 bases from V and 6 from J, leaving 11 bases between them. CDR3 bases: TGCAGCGTTGAAGACCCGTTTGGGGCTGAAGCTTTCTTT. Residues: CSVEDPFGAEAFF.

This clonotype was recorded a few times. The chain links TRBV12-3 or TRBV12-4 to TRBJ1-2; 7 bases match TRBD1. J gave up 3 bases and V 5 bases, and 9 bases lay outside the gene matches. This CDR3 comprises 15 residues. The CDR3 loop reads CASSPNDRVDYGYTF. CDR3 nucleotide sequence: TGTGCCAGCAGTCCGAATGACAGGGTGGACTATGGCTACACCTTC.

The chain joins TRBV25-1 to TRBJ2-5, with D tentatively TRBD1 (6 bases). The V and J ends lost 2 bases and 1 base respectively, with 17 bases between them. CDR3 length: 17 amino acids. Looked up from germline, CDR1 is MGHDK and CDR2 is SYGVNS. As DNA, the CDR3 is TGTGCCAGCAGTGAACGGGACACCTCGTTAAGCCAAGAGACCCAGTACTTC. As protein: CASSERDTSLSQETQYF. The entire variable domain, with the rest obtained from reference TRBV25-1 and TRBJ2-5, is as follows: EADIYQTPRYLVIGTGKKITLECSQTMGHDKMYWYQQDPGMELHLIHYSYGVNSTEKGDLSSESTVSRIRTEHFPLTLESARPSHTSQYLCASSERDTSLSQETQYFGPGTRLLVL.

This clonotype was found a few times. J is TRBJ1-5 and V is TRBV24-1; TRBD1 agrees at 7 bases. Germline V gene lookup returns CDR1 KGHDR and CDR2 SFDVKD. Trimming at V came to 7 bases and at J to 2 bases, leaving 4 bases not matched to a gene. The CDR3 covers 14 residues. The CDR3 DNA follows: TGTGCCACCAGCGCTGGACAGGGCAATCAGCCCCAGCATTTT. This sequence encodes CATSAGQGNQPQHF.

The chain uses TRBV3-1 and TRBJ2-5; TRBD2 aligns across 9 bases. Trimming removed 7 bases from V and 1 base from J; junction bases left unmatched: 7. Germline CDR1 LGHDT, CDR2 YNNKEL (reference sequence). The CDR3 contains 15 residues. CDR3 sequence: CASTLAGTFQETQYF. The DNA for the CDR3 is TGTGCCAGCACCCTAGCGGGGACCTTCCAAGAGACCCAGTACTTC.

This clonotype appeared a few times. CDR3 coding DNA: TGTGCCAGCAGCTCGGACGGAGCGACCGGCGGGGAGCTGTTTTTT. It encodes CASSSDGATGGELFF. This chain joins TRBV7-2 and TRBJ2-2; D is ambiguous. The CDR3 runs to 15 residues. V was cut by 4 bases and J by 7 bases, with 16 bases left in between. Germline CDR1 reads SGHTA; CDR2 reads FQGNSA.